The next 16 T cell receptor beta chains were all read from a single sample in a study of T cells in Graves' hyperthyroidism and ophthalmopathy. TCR beta CDR3 sequences were amplified from RNA transcripts. HTBI primers were the set used in a first-round RT-PCR of the TCR CDR3. TCRdb reprocessed the multiplex PCR reads via MiXCR and lists one record per CDR3 protein. Of approximately 600,000 distinct CDR3 sequences listed, under 25% are singletons. The sample comprised blood. Receptor source: a man aged 30 to 39 with Graves' ophthalmopathy.

This clonotype has at least ten counts. CDR3 protein: CASSSGTSAGEQFF. Here the CDR3 DNA reads TGTGCCAGCAGCTCAGGGACTAGCGCGGGTGAGCAGTTCTTC. The chain is built from TRBV11-2 and TRBJ2-1; 10 bases match TRBD2. Germline-derived CDR1 and CDR2 are SGHAT and FQNNGV. After removal of 4 bases from V and 9 bases from J, the junction contained 6 bases not matched to a gene. The CDR3 is 14 residues long.

The V call is TRBV7-9, the J call TRBJ2-1, with TRBD1 identical over 7 bases. The V gene end was trimmed by 5 bases and the J gene end by 7 bases; junction bases not matched to a gene: 14. Looked up from germline, CDR1 is SEHNR and CDR2 is FQNEAQ (reference sequence). This CDR3 contains 16 residues. CDR3 sequence reads: CASSPTTGAGRNEQFF. The CDR3 region has the DNA TGTGCCAGCAGCCCTACCACAGGGGCGGGTAGGAATGAGCAGTTCTTC. Based on the CDR3 plus reference TRBV7-9 and TRBJ2-1, the full variable domain is DTGVSQNPRHKITKRGQNVTFRCDPISEHNRLYWYRQTLGQGPEFLTYFQNEAQLEKSRLLSDRFSAERPKGSFSTLEIQRTEQGDSAMYLCASSPTTGAGRNEQFFGPGTRLTVL.

The gene calls are TRBV29-1 and TRBJ1-2; TRBD1 matches at 7 bases. CDR1 and CDR2 (germline): SQVTM, ANQGSEA. V shed 8 bases and J 5 bases; nucleotides not matched to a gene: 8. The CDR3 loop spans 12 amino acids. CDR3 nucleotide sequence: TGCAGCTCAGGACAGGACTTATATGGCTACACCTTC. This sequence encodes CSSGQDLYGYTF.

Only a few counts were recorded for this clonotype. The J gene is TRBJ2-7, the V gene TRBV7-9; D tentatively reads TRBD1 or TRBD2 (6 bases each). The CDR3 runs 14 residues. From germline, CDR1 is SEHNR and CDR2 FQNEAQ (reference sequence). The ends were cut back, 5 bases at V and 6 bases at J, with 17 bases in the middle. In DNA form, the CDR3 reads TGTGCCAGCAGCCTAGAAGGGGGGCCGGGCGAGCAGTACTTC. This gives the protein CASSLEGGPGEQYF.

A few counts support this clonotype. The chain recombines TRBV28 with TRBJ2-7, with 11 nucleotides matching TRBD2. Germline lookup yields CDR1 MDHEN and CDR2 SYDVKM. The trim removed 1 base at V and 3 bases at J, leaving 5 bases unmatched. CDR3 length equals 16 residues. The CDR3 nucleotides read TGTGCCAGCAGTTTATTGGGGGGGACTAGCGGCTACGAGCAGTACTTC. Amino acid sequence: CASSLLGGTSGYEQYF.

This clonotype showed up just once. The chain carries TRBV20-1 and TRBJ2-7, with D hard to call. The CDR3 covers 14 residues. Trimming shortened V by 3 bases and J by 0 bases, and 12 bases separated the two germline ends. The germline CDR1 and CDR2 sequences are DFQATT and SNEGSKA (reference sequence). The CDR3 nucleotides are TGCAGTGCTAGTGGAGATGGCCACTCCTACGAGCAGTACTTC. Its translation is CSASGDGHSYEQYF.

This clonotype has ten or more counts. This chain joins TRBV5-5 and TRBJ2-7, with 7 bases identical to TRBD2. V shed 4 bases, J shed 4 bases, and the junction held 5 bases outside the gene matches. The CDR3 is made up of 13 amino acids. CDR1 is SGHKS, CDR2 YYEKEE, per germline (reference sequence). The CDR3 DNA follows: TGTGCCAGCAGCCAGAGCGGGACTTACGAGCAGTACTTC. Translated: CASSQSGTYEQYF.

This clonotype was counted only a few times. The genes are TRBV7-9 and TRBJ2-2; D ambiguous. The V end was cut by 5 bases, the J end by 7 bases, with 11 bases between. Germline CDR1 is SEHNR and CDR2 is FQNEAQ (reference sequence). The CDR3 length is 13 residues. The CDR3 region is CASSLSEVGELFF. The CDR3 DNA follows: TGTGCCAGCAGCCTGTCCGAGGTCGGGGAGCTGTTTTTT. The variable domain in full, with the rest retrieved from reference TRBV7-9 and TRBJ2-2, is DTGVSQNPRHKITKRGQNVTFRCDPISEHNRLYWYRQTLGQGPEFLTYFQNEAQLEKSRLLSDRFSAERPKGSFSTLEIQRTEQGDSAMYLCASSLSEVGELFFGEGSRLTVL.

This clonotype was counted a few times. The chain carries TRBV3-1 and TRBJ1-5, with D uncertain. CDR1 is LGHDT, CDR2 YNNKEL, per germline (reference sequence). The CDR3 spans 15 residues. With 4 bases removed from V and 3 bases from J, the gap between germline ends came to 13 bases. CDR3 sequence: CASSPSGLVNQPQHF. As DNA, the CDR3 is TGTGCCAGCAGCCCCTCGGGATTAGTCAATCAGCCCCAGCATTTT.

The V and J genes are TRBV12-3 or TRBV12-4 and TRBJ1-1; no clear D. V lost 2 bases to trimming and J lost 1 base, with 5 bases between them. The CDR3 length is 13 residues. CDR3 DNA sequence: TGTGCCAGCAGTTTAAACGAGAACACTGAAGCTTTCTTT. Its translation: CASSLNENTEAFF.

This clonotype came up a few times. The rearrangement links TRBV18 to TRBJ2-1, with 9 nucleotides matching TRBD2. In germline, CDR1 is KGHSH, CDR2 LQKENI. The ends lost 1 base at V and 6 bases at J; junction bases unmatched: 7. There are 16 residues in the CDR3. The CDR3 DNA reads TGTGCCAGCTCACCACTTACGGGACTAGCCCCCAATGAGCAGTTCTTC. Its protein product is CASSPLTGLAPNEQFF.

Only a few counts were recorded for this clonotype. The rearrangement uses TRBV28 and TRBJ2-1, with 11 bases that match TRBD1. The ends lost 5 bases at V and 8 bases at J; junction bases unmatched: 14. CDR1 is MDHEN and CDR2 is SYDVKM in the germline V gene. This CDR3 contains 17 residues. CDR3 region: CASSLDRGQPLIDEQFF. CDR3 nucleotide sequence: TGTGCCAGCAGTCTGGACAGGGGGCAGCCCTTAATTGATGAGCAGTTCTTC.

This clonotype turned up a few times. The gene calls are TRBV28 and TRBJ2-1; TRBD2 agrees at 7 bases. J was trimmed by 2 bases and V by 4 bases; bases with no gene match: 8. Germline V gene data show CDR1 as MDHEN and CDR2 as SYDVKM. The CDR3 runs 16 residues. This CDR3 is CASSYGSGGPYNEQFF. CDR3 DNA: TGTGCCAGCAGTTACGGGTCGGGAGGACCCTACAATGAGCAGTTCTTC.

The V gene is TRBV9, the J gene TRBJ2-7, with D perhaps matching TRBD1 (6 bases). The CDR3 extends over 15 amino acids. The germline V gene has CDR1 SGDLS and CDR2 YYNGEE. The V end was cut by 4 bases, the J end by 6 bases, with 20 bases between. CDR3 loop: CASSPRTGKDSEQYF. CDR3 coding DNA: TGTGCCAGCAGCCCCCGTACAGGGAAGGACAGCGAGCAGTACTTC. Together with reference TRBV9 and TRBJ2-7, the CDR3 gives the full variable domain: DSGVTQTPKHLITATGQRVTLRCSPRSGDLSVYWYQQSLDQGLQFLIQYYNGEERAKGNILERFSAQQFPDLHSELNLSSLELGDSALYFCASSPRTGKDSEQYFGPGTRLTVT.

The table lists this clonotype with many counts. V is TRBV28 and J is TRBJ1-2; TRBD1 agrees at 9 bases. The CDR3 spans 14 residues. Germline V gives CDR1 MDHEN, CDR2 SYDVKM. V trimming: 6 bases; J trimming: 4 bases; junction bases outside the gene matches: 6. CDR3 protein: CASSLGDRVYGYTF. The CDR3 nucleotides are TGTGCCAGCAGCTTAGGGGACAGGGTCTATGGCTACACCTTC.

This clonotype came up many times. This chain joins TRBV6-5 and TRBJ2-7, with D possibly being TRBD1 or TRBD2 (5 bases each). CDR3 length: 15 residues. The germline V gene has CDR1 MNHEY and CDR2 SVGAGI. V gave up 0 bases and J gave up 6 bases, with 15 bases separating them. This CDR3 reads CASSYSKGTSAEQYF. The CDR3 DNA is TGTGCCAGCAGTTACTCGAAGGGGACGTCGGCCGAGCAGTACTTC.